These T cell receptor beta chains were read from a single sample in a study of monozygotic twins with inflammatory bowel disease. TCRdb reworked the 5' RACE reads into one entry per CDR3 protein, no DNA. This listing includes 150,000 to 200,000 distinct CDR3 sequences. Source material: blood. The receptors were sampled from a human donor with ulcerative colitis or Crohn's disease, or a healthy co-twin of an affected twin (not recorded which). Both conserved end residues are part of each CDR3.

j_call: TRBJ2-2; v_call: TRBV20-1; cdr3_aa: CSASGTSGTGELFF
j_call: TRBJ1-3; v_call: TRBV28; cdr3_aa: CASKPSTGFGNTIYF
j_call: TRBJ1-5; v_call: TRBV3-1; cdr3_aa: CASSQEGEQPQHF
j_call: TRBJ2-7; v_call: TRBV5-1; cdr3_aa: CASSLDYLSLSAYEQYF
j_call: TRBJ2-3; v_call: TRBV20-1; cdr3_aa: CSATSSPGSTDTQYF
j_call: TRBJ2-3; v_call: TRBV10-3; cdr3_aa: CAIGEGGGAWDTDTQYF
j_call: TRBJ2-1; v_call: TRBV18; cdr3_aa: CASSLPKGDEQFF
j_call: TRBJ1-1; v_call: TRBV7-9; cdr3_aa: CASSLWSGNNPEAFF
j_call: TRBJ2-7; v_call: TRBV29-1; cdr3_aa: CSGKAGSYEQYF
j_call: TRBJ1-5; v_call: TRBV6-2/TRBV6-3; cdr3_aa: CASSSGTHSNQPQHF
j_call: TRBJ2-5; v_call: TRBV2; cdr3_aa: CASSGDSKETQYF
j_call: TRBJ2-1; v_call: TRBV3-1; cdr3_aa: CASSQPGLLNEQFF
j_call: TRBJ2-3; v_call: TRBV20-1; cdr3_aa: CSAERPSTDTQYF
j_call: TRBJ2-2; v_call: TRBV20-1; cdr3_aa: CSARIPITGELFF
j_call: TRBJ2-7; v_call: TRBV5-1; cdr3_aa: CASSQDRGVYEQYF
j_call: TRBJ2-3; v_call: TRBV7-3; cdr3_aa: CASSYHREDTQYF
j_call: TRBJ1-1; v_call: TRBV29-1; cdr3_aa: CSVETDLNTEAFF
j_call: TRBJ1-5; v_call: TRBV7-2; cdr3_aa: CASNDQGGSNQPQHF
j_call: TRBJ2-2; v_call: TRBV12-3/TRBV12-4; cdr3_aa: CASRRLGELFF
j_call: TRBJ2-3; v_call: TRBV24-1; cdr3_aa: CATSDLKLAGGDTQYF
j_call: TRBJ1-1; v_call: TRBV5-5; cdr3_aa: CASSRRGRENTEAFF
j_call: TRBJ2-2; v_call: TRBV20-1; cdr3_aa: CSARSSLAGGNTGELFF
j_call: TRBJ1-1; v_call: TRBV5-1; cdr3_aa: CASSLDRLNREAFF
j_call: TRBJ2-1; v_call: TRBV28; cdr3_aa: CASLGDFYNEQFF
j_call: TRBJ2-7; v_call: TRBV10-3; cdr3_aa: CAIRADYEQYF
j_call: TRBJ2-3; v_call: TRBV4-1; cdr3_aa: CASSKLRSDDTQYF
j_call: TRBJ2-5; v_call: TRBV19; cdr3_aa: CASSPRGRREQETQYF
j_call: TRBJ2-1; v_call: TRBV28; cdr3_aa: CASSPRVRPLKQFF
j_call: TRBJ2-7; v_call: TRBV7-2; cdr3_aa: CASSSWVAGNEQYF
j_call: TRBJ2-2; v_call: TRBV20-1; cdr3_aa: CSARVYSNTGELFF
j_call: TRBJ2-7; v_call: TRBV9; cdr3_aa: CASSIAPTGSYEQYF
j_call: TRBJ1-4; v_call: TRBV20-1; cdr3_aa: CSASGTDEKLFF
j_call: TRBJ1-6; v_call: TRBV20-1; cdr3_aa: CSASHREDSPLHF
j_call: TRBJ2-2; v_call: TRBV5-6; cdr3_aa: CASSSLRQMNTGELFF
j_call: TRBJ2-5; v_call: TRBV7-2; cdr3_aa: CASSSGTSGRETQYF
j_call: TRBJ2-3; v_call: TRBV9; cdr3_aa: CASSSRNGVTQYF
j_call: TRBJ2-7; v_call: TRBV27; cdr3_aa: CAGSWGVSYEQYF
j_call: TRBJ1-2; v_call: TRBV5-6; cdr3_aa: CASSSEQYGYTF
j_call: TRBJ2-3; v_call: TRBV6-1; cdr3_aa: CASSASPGTDTQYF
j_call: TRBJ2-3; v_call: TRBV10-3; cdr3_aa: CAISPQGADTQYF
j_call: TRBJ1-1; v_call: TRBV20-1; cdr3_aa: CSARRGGLNTEAFF
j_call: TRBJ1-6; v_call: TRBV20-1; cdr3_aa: CSACPRAENNSPLHF
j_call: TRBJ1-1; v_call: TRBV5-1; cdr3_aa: CASSADRVSEAFF
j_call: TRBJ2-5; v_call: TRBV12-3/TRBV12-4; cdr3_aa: CASSFIRSGTGETQYF
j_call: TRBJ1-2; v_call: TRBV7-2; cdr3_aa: CASSPSAGQGYTF
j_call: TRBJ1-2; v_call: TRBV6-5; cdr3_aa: CASSKTRDYGYTF
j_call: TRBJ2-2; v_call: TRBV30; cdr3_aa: CAWRGAANTGELFF
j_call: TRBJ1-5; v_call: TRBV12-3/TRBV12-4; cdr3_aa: CASSLGDRSSNQPQHF
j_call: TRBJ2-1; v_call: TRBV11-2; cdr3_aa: CASTMTGAREFF